The 25 T cell receptor beta chains reported below all come from one sample, sequenced in a study of blood T cell repertoires in COVID-19 (dated by TCRdb to about 2020). The library was obtained by the immunoSEQ multiplex PCR assay. TCRdb provides this immuneACCESS table in a form limited to in-frame rearrangements. Some clones are lacking; in checked studies, under half of them reflect an unresolved V gene, and why the rest are absent is not known. Recorded for this sample are some 200,000 clones; less than 85% of them occurred a single time. Jointly, the top ten make up roughly 7% of the sample. Sequencing input: peripheral blood. These receptors were taken from an elderly woman with COVID-19, enrolled during active disease.

The J gene is TRBJ1-2, the V gene TRBV6-2 or TRBV6-3; a possible D gene is TRBD1 (6 bases). This CDR3 has 15 residues. Germline CDR1 is MNHEY and CDR2 is SVGEGT. Trimming pared 5 bases from V and 8 bases from J, leaving 21 bases between. This chain's CDR3 is CASSPSGEWGRGYTF. In DNA form, the CDR3 reads TGTGCCAGCAGTCCCAGCGGTGAATGGGGGCGCGGCTACACCTTC.

This rearrangement joins TRBV3-1 (or the pseudogene TRBV3-2) to TRBJ2-7; 7 positions agree with TRBD2. V trimming: 2 bases; J trimming: 3 bases; junction bases outside the gene matches: 4. Germline V gene lookup returns CDR1 LGHDT and CDR2 YNNKEL (reference sequence). This CDR3 has 14 amino acids. CDR3 region: CASSQQAGIYEQYF. The CDR3 DNA sequence: TGTGCCAGCAGCCAACAAGCGGGGATCTACGAGCAGTACTTC.

This chain joins TRBV5-6 and TRBJ2-5, with 8 bases matching TRBD2. The germline gives CDR1 SGHDT, CDR2 YYEEEE. CDR3 length equals 17 residues. V trimming: 0 bases; J trimming: 7 bases; junction bases outside the gene matches: 14. The CDR3 region has the DNA TGTGCCAGCAGCTTGGGCGGTTCAGCGGGGGAGCCCGCGACCCAGTACTTC. This translates into CASSLGGSAGEPATQYF.

This chain uses TRBV5-1 with TRBJ2-7, with 9 bases fitting TRBD1. The trim removed 2 bases at V and 5 bases at J, leaving 5 bases unmatched. The CDR3 runs 14 residues. Germline V gene data show CDR1 as SGHRS and CDR2 as YFSETQ. CDR3 in DNA: TGCGCCAGCAGCTTCGTCGGACAGGGGAACGAGCAGTACTTC. The encoded protein is CASSFVGQGNEQYF. The full variable domain, its missing parts supplied by reference TRBV5-1 and TRBJ2-7, is KAGVTQTPRYLIKTRGQQVTLSCSPISGHRSVSWYQQTPGQGLQFLFEYFSETQRNKGNFPGRFSGRQFSNSRSEMNVSTLELGDSALYLCASSFVGQGNEQYFGPGTRLTVT.

The V call is TRBV5-4, the J call TRBJ1-4; 7 bases are a match to TRBD1. Germline CDR1 reads SGHNT; CDR2 reads YYREEE (reference sequence). The CDR3 spans 14 residues. The trim removed 5 bases at V and 4 bases at J, leaving 5 bases unmatched. Here the CDR3 reads CASSRNRGNEKLFF. CDR3 bases: TGTGCCAGCAGTAGAAACAGGGGTAATGAAAAACTGTTTTTT.

The rearrangement joins TRBV3-1 (or the pseudogene TRBV3-2) to TRBJ2-3; D is ambiguous. The CDR3 has 14 amino acids. The germline V gene encodes CDR1 LGHDT and CDR2 YNNKEL (reference sequence). Trimming removed 1 base from V and 0 bases from J, with 5 bases in between. This CDR3 is CASSQAISTDTQYF. The CDR3 nucleotides read TGTGCCAGCAGCCAAGCTATCAGCACAGATACGCAGTATTTT.

About this clone: Relative to the germline gene, one junction end is altered; a read error may explain this. Additional DNA sequences in this sample encode the identical CDR3. V usage is TRBV18 and J usage is TRBJ1-4; perhaps TRBD1 as D (6 bases). CDR3 length: 14 residues. Germline lookup yields CDR1 KGHSH and CDR2 LQKENI. For the CDR3, the DNA is TGTGCCAGCTCACCGGGGGCGACTAATGAGAAACTGTTTTTT. The encoded protein is CASSPGATNEKLFF.

This sequence joins TRBV10-2 and TRBJ1-1, with D unresolved. V was shortened by 7 bases and J by 0 bases, with 9 bases between the two germline ends. Germline CDR1 WSHSY, CDR2 SAAADI. The CDR3 length is 13 residues. The CDR3 loop reads CASTGRMNTEAFF. For the CDR3, the DNA is TGCGCCAGCACAGGCCGGATGAACACTGAAGCTTTCTTT.

This clone has just one count. V usage is TRBV19 and J usage is TRBJ2-5; TRBD2 matches at 16 bases. Germline V gene lookup returns CDR1 LNHDA and CDR2 SQIVND (reference sequence). This CDR3 comprises 17 residues. With V trimmed by 2 bases and J by 6 bases, 6 bases remained unmatched. The CDR3: CASSIFGTSGGVKTQYF. CDR3 sequence (DNA): TGTGCCAGTAGTATATTCGGGACTAGCGGGGGGGTTAAGACCCAGTACTTC.

This clone was counted a few times. The chain recombines TRBV5-1 with TRBJ1-1, with 11 nucleotides matching TRBD1. CDR1 is SGHRS and CDR2 is YFSETQ in the germline V gene. Losses at the gene ends were 3 bases for V and 8 bases for J; bases not matched to a gene: 9. The CDR3 spans 15 residues. The CDR3 protein is CASSWKGQGGSEAFF. In DNA, the CDR3 is TGCGCCAGCAGCTGGAAGGGACAGGGGGGCTCAGAAGCTTTCTTT.

This sequence joins TRBV5-1 and TRBJ2-1; 8 bases align to TRBD2. With V trimmed by 3 bases and J by 8 bases, 7 bases remained unmatched. The CDR3 is 14 residues long. Germline CDR1 SGHRS, CDR2 YFSETQ. As DNA, the CDR3 is TGCGCCAGCAGCTCCCGACTAGCGTCCGATGAGCAGTTCTTC. Translation: CASSSRLASDEQFF.

The rearrangement uses TRBV29-1 and TRBJ1-1; D is perhaps TRBD1 (6 bases). The CDR3 totals 13 residues. Germline V gives CDR1 SQVTM, CDR2 ANQGSEA. V was trimmed by 7 bases and J by 5 bases, leaving 17 bases between them. CDR3 bases: TGCAGCGCTTGGGGGGGCGGAAGGACTGAAGCTTTCTTT. Its translation: CSAWGGGRTEAFF. The whole variable domain, filled in from reference TRBV29-1 and TRBJ1-1, reads SAVISQKPSRDICQRGTSLTIQCQVDSQVTMMFWYRQQPGQSLTLIATANQGSEATYESGFVIDKFPISRPNLTFSTLTVSNMSPEDSSIYLCSAWGGGRTEAFFGQGTRLTVV.

The chain employs TRBV5-1 and TRBJ2-3, with TRBD2 as a possible D gene (7 bases). Trimming cost V 2 bases and J 6 bases, with 10 bases left between them. CDR1 and CDR2 from the germline V gene are SGHRS and YFSETQ. The CDR3 runs 13 residues. Here the CDR3 DNA reads TGCGCCAGCAGCTTTGGGGGGGGCGATACGCAGTATTTT. This gives the protein CASSFGGGDTQYF.

CDR3 nucleotide sequence: TGTGCCAGCAGTGGTACCGTGAGGACCCAGTACTTC. Amino acid sequence: CASSGTVRTQYF. The chain has TRBV25-1 and TRBJ2-5; D is unresolved. V was shortened by 4 bases and J by 7 bases, with 10 bases between the two germline ends. The CDR3 extends over 12 amino acids. Germline values: CDR1 MGHDK, CDR2 SYGVNS.

V gene TRBV5-8 combines with J gene TRBJ1-1; D is unclear. This CDR3 is 13 amino acids long. Germline lookup yields CDR1 SGHTS and CDR2 YDEGEE. The ends were cut back, 4 bases at V and 10 bases at J, with 17 bases in the middle. The CDR3 DNA follows: TGTGCCAGCAGCCTCTTACGGGGAAGCGGAGCTTTCTTT. Translating gives CASSLLRGSGAFF.

This chain links TRBV19 with TRBJ2-1, with 7 nucleotides matching TRBD2. The CDR3 has 15 amino acids. J gave up 3 bases and V 7 bases, and 9 bases lay outside the gene matches. Germline V CDR1 and CDR2: LNHDA, SQIVND (reference sequence). The CDR3 coding sequence is TGTGCCAGTATCCGGGGGGAGTTGGACTACAATGAGCAGTTCTTC. Its translation: CASIRGELDYNEQFF.

The chain links TRBV9 to TRBJ1-1; 8 positions match TRBD1. V lost 4 bases to trimming and J lost 1 base; unmatched junction nucleotides: 3. The germline gives CDR1 SGDLS, CDR2 YYNGEE. The CDR3 has 14 residues. The CDR3 spells CASSFGTGNTEAFF. CDR3 sequence (DNA): TGTGCCAGCAGCTTCGGGACAGGGAACACTGAAGCTTTCTTT.

The rearrangement links TRBV2 to TRBJ2-2; D ambiguous. This CDR3 contains 12 residues. The ends were cut back, 6 bases at V and 2 bases at J, with 4 bases in the middle. Germline CDR1 reads SNHLY; CDR2 reads FYNNEI. The CDR3 region is CASSLNTGELFF. DNA for the CDR3: TGTGCCAGCAGCCTCAACACCGGGGAGCTGTTTTTT.

This chain uses TRBV28 with TRBJ1-4; a possible D gene is TRBD1 (6 bases). The germline CDR1 and CDR2 sequences are MDHEN and SYDVKM. This CDR3 region has 13 residues. V shed 6 bases and J shed 3 bases, with 8 bases lying between them. The CDR3 loop is CASRWTANEKLFF. CDR3 coding DNA: TGTGCCAGCAGGTGGACAGCTAATGAAAAACTGTTTTTT.

This clone was counted only a few times. The J gene is TRBJ1-2, the V gene TRBV5-1, with 9 bases lining up with TRBD1. Germline lookup yields CDR1 SGHRS and CDR2 YFSETQ. The CDR3 is 13 amino acids. The V segment lost 6 bases and the J segment 2 bases; nucleotides outside the gene matches: 2. The CDR3, as DNA: TGCGCCAGCACCGGACAGGGGAACTATGGCTACACCTTC. It is translated as CASTGQGNYGYTF.

The chain combines TRBV9 with TRBJ2-7; the D gene is possibly TRBD1 (5 bases). V was cut by 4 bases and J by 0 bases, with 17 bases left in between. This CDR3 has 16 residues. The germline V gene has CDR1 SGDLS and CDR2 YYNGEE. CDR3 sequence: CASSPLDISGSYEQYF. The CDR3 DNA follows: TGTGCCAGCAGCCCGCTGGACATATCGGGCTCCTACGAGCAGTACTTC.

This clone has more than one count but fewer than ten. CDR3 sequence reads: CASSERQTHTEAFF. In DNA form, the CDR3 reads TGTGCCAGCAGTGAGCGACAGACCCACACTGAAGCTTTCTTT. V gene TRBV2 combines with J gene TRBJ1-1; a weak D match, TRBD1 (5 bases). Trimming removed 3 bases at V and 3 bases at J, with 11 bases between. CDR1 is SNHLY and CDR2 is FYNNEI in the germline V gene. This CDR3 comprises 14 residues.

The chain has TRBV27 and TRBJ2-5; possibly TRBD1 for D (6 bases). This CDR3 contains 14 residues. The V and J ends lost 2 bases and 5 bases respectively, with 12 bases between them. CDR1 is MNHEY, CDR2 SMNVEV, per germline (reference sequence). CDR3 in DNA: TGTGCCAGCAGTTTAATGGCTAGGGGGGAGACCCAGTACTTC. It specifies CASSLMARGETQYF.

The chain uses TRBV7-9 and TRBJ1-3, with D possibly TRBD1 on 6 matching bases. The CDR3 has 14 residues. V lost 1 base and J 5 bases, leaving 9 bases between the germline ends. The V gene's germline CDR1 is SEHNR and CDR2 FQNEAQ (reference sequence). CDR3 region: CASSLEQGRNTIYF. CDR3 sequence (DNA): TGTGCCAGCAGCTTAGAACAGGGAAGAAACACCATATATTTT.

The sample holds one count of this clone. The CDR3 loop is CASSHGTSFSYEQYF. In DNA, the CDR3 is TGCGCCAGCAGCCACGGGACATCCTTTTCCTACGAGCAGTACTTC. The chain employs TRBV5-1 and TRBJ2-7; weak D call: TRBD1 (6 bases). Germline CDR1 is SGHRS and CDR2 is YFSETQ. CDR3 length: 15 amino acids. V shed 4 bases and J shed 1 base, with 15 bases lying between them.